These 12 T cell receptor beta chains share one sample of origin, sequenced in a study of T cell repertoires in cytomegalovirus infection. No antigens are known for them. Each CDR3 protein gets one entry after TCRdb re-called the reads with MiXCR. The data show about 480,000 distinct CDR3 sequences, roughly 34% seen once. Here the sequenced sample was cultured PBMCs, taken from culture after CMV antigen stimulation. The receptors originated from a human donor in good health (CMV status not recorded). Some clones in this sample may be carry-over from other donors' samples.

The CDR3 DNA is TGTGCCAGCTCACCACTAAGGGAAGGGCAGTACTTC. Its protein is CASSPLREGQYF. The chain couples TRBV18 to TRBJ2-5; no reliable D call. The length of the CDR3 is 12 residues. V was shortened by 1 base and J by 11 bases, with 11 bases between the two germline ends. CDR1 is KGHSH, CDR2 LQKENI, per germline.

This clonotype has just a few counts. The rearrangement links TRBV6-1 to TRBJ2-7; TRBD1 is a possible D gene (5 bases). The CDR3 runs to 13 residues. The germline V gene encodes CDR1 MNHNS and CDR2 SASEGT. Deletions cut 6 bases from V and 2 bases from J, with 11 bases between. The CDR3 DNA reads TGTGCCAGCAGGCGTACAGGAGCCTACGAGCAGTACGTC. Translated, it gives CASRRTGAYEQYV.

The chain couples TRBV10-3 to TRBJ2-1, with D perhaps matching TRBD1 or TRBD2 (5 bases each). The CDR3 has 12 residues. CDR1 and CDR2 from the germline V gene are ENHRY and SYGVKD. V lost 2 bases to trimming and J lost 8 bases, with 7 bases between them. The CDR3 DNA reads as TGTGCCATCAGTGAGATGGGACATGAGCAGTTCTTC. It is translated as CAISEMGHEQFF.

This clonotype has just a few counts. The V call is TRBV4-1, the J call TRBJ1-1, with D perhaps matching TRBD1 (5 bases). Germline V CDR1 and CDR2: MGHRA, YSYEKL. The CDR3 is 16 amino acids. Trimming shortened V by 0 bases and J by 1 base, and 12 bases separated the two germline ends. The CDR3 DNA reads as TGCGCCAGCAGCCAAGAGACAGTATACTCGAACACTGAAGCTTTCTTT. Translation gives CASSQETVYSNTEAFF.

CDR3 protein: CASSLFGTGYGYTF. For the CDR3, the DNA is TGTGCCAGCAGTTTATTTGGCACAGGGTATGGCTACACCTTC. The J gene is TRBJ1-2, the V gene TRBV27; a weak D match, TRBD1 (6 bases). Trimming left V 1 base short and J 5 bases short, with 11 bases between. The CDR3 is 14 amino acids. Germline V gives CDR1 MNHEY, CDR2 SMNVEV (reference sequence).

The chain links TRBV20-1 to TRBJ2-5; 11 nucleotides match TRBD2. The junction had 16 bases not matched to a gene; V was cut back by 6 bases and J by 4 bases. Germline CDR1 and CDR2: DFQATT and SNEGSKA (reference sequence). This CDR3 is 17 amino acids long. DNA for the CDR3: TGCAGTGCACTAGGAACTAGCGGGAGAGCCCCTCCAGAGACCCAGTACTTC. This translates into CSALGTSGRAPPETQYF.

This chain connects TRBV7-9 to TRBJ1-1, with D perhaps TRBD1 (5 bases). The CDR3 runs to 16 residues. The ends were cut back, 3 bases at V and 4 bases at J, with 18 bases in the middle. Germline CDR1 reads SEHNR; CDR2 reads FQNEAQ (reference sequence). The chain's CDR3 is CASSFFSAGPSTEAFF. The CDR3 DNA is TGTGCCAGCAGCTTTTTTTCCGCAGGGCCGAGCACTGAAGCTTTCTTT. The full variable domain, rest sourced from reference TRBV7-9 and TRBJ1-1, is DTGVSQNPRHKITKRGQNVTFRCDPISEHNRLYWYRQTLGQGPEFLTYFQNEAQLEKSRLLSDRFSAERPKGSFSTLEIQRTEQGDSAMYLCASSFFSAGPSTEAFFGQGTRLTVV.

Only a few counts were recorded for this clonotype. The V and J genes are TRBV6-6 and TRBJ1-2; 9 bases are shared with TRBD1. The CDR3 spans 14 residues. The germline V gene has CDR1 MNHNY and CDR2 SVGAGI (reference sequence). J was trimmed by 7 bases and V by 7 bases; bases with no gene match: 10. This CDR3 reads CASTPGQGPLGYTF. CDR3 nucleotides: TGTGCCAGCACCCCGGGACAGGGTCCTCTTGGCTACACCTTC.

The chain has TRBV7-2 and TRBJ1-1; D uncertain. The CDR3 length is 16 residues. Trimming shortened V by 1 base and J by 2 bases, and 14 bases separated the two germline ends. CDR1 is SGHTA and CDR2 is FQGNSA in the germline V gene. The CDR3 loop is CASSLDSGYPNTEAFF. CDR3 nucleotides: TGTGCCAGCAGCTTAGATTCTGGCTATCCTAACACTGAAGCTTTCTTT.

The chain joins TRBV6-2 or TRBV6-3 to TRBJ1-5; 9 bases match TRBD1. After removal of 6 bases from V and 7 bases from J, the junction contained 19 bases not matched to a gene. Per germline, CDR1 MNHEY and CDR2 SVGEGT. The CDR3 length is 18 residues. DNA for the CDR3: TGTGCCAGCAGCGACCTAAACCCCGTGGACAGGGGAAGACAGCCCCAGCATTTT. Its protein is CASSDLNPVDRGRQPQHF.

The gene calls are TRBV5-1 and TRBJ1-6; perhaps TRBD1 as D (5 bases). Trimming removed 4 bases from V and 7 bases from J, with 15 bases in between. The V gene's germline CDR1 is SGHRS and CDR2 YFSETQ. The length of the CDR3 is 15 residues. CDR3 sequence: CASSRERQKNSPLHF. The CDR3 coding sequence is TGCGCCAGCAGCAGAGAGCGACAGAAAAATTCACCCCTCCACTTT.

The gene calls are TRBV28 and TRBJ2-7; D gene unclear. The CDR3 extends over 12 amino acids. V lost 3 bases, J lost 4 bases, and 7 bases lay in between. Germline V gene data show CDR1 as MDHEN and CDR2 as SYDVKM. In nucleotides, the CDR3 is TGTGCCAGCAGTTTTTTCGAGTACGAGCAGTACTTC. Its protein is CASSFFEYEQYF.